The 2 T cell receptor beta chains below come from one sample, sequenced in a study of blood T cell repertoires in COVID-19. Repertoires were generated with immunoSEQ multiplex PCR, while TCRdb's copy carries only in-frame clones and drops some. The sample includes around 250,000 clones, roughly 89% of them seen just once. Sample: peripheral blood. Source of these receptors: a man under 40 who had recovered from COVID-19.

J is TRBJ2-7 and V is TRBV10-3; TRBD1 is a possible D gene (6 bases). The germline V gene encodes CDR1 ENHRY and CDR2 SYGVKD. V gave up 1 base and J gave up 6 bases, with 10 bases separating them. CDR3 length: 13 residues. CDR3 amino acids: CAISELEGGEQYF. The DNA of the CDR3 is TGTGCCATCAGTGAGTTGGAAGGGGGCGAGCAGTACTTC.

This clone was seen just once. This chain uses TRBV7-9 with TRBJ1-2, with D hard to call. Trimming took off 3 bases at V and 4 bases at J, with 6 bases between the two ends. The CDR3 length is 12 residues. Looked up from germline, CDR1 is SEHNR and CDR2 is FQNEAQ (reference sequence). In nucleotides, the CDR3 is TGTGCCAGCAGCTTTAGAATCTATGGCTACACCTTC. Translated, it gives CASSFRIYGYTF.